This T cell receptor beta chain derives from a study of shared clonotypes between healthy human individuals. Positive CCR7 selection of CD45RO-negative cells yielded the naive CD8 cells, and terminally differentiated effector memory CD45RA+ cells were excluded. Assay used: immunoSEQ multiplex PCR; TCRdb lists only in-frame clones, some missing. The data contain around 2,000,000 clones, about 95% of them seen just once; the ten biggest clones take up approximately 1.2%. This clonotype originated in a man aged 18 to 29 in good health. Material: naive CD8+ T cells sorted from blood.

The chain's CDR3 is CASSTTPQGLDEKLFF. The CDR3 coding sequence is TGTGCCAGCAGCACAACTCCACAGGGATTGGATGAAAAACTGTTTTTT. This sequence joins TRBV7-9 and TRBJ1-4; tentative D call: TRBD1 (6 bases). Trimming shortened V by 5 bases and J by 6 bases, and 19 bases separated the two germline ends. The CDR3 is 16 amino acids. Germline-derived CDR1 and CDR2 are SEHNR and FQNEAQ (reference sequence).